These T cell receptor beta chains were read from a single sample in a study of T cells after posttransplantation cyclophosphamide. Sequencing was performed with immunoSEQ multiplex PCR; in TCRdb, only in-frame clones are kept and a portion is missing. The sample holds about 47,000 clones; about 91% are singletons and the top ten take 3.1%. The specimen was PBMCs. Source of these receptors: a woman in her 50s in good health and a related stem cell transplant donor. The CDR3 runs from the conserved cysteine through the conserved F or W. The D gene is left open where the match is weak. Expanded clones are given a class, and other clones once, few, many or no size at all.

d_gene: .; v_gene: TRBV6-1; abundance: .; j_gene: TRBJ1-6; CDR3aa: CASLGSSYNSPLHF; CDR3nt: TGTGCCAGCTTGGGGAGCTCCTATAATTCACCCCTCCACTTT
d_gene: .; v_gene: TRBV10-1; abundance: once; j_gene: TRBJ1-1; CDR3aa: CASRTGLNTEAFF; CDR3nt: TGCGCCAGCAGGACAGGTCTGAACACTGAAGCTTTCTTT
d_gene: TRBD2; v_gene: TRBV5-1; abundance: .; j_gene: TRBJ2-7; CDR3aa: CASSSSSGVLEEQYF; CDR3nt: TGCGCCAGCAGCAGCTCTAGCGGTGTCCTGGAGGAGCAGTACTTC
d_gene: .; v_gene: TRBV27; abundance: .; j_gene: TRBJ1-3; CDR3aa: CASGELSSGNTIYF; CDR3nt: TGTGCCAGCGGGGAGCTGAGCTCTGGAAACACCATATATTTT
d_gene: TRBD2; v_gene: TRBV29-1; abundance: .; j_gene: TRBJ2-2; CDR3aa: CSASSGVNTGELFF; CDR3nt: TGCAGCGCATCTAGCGGGGTGAACACCGGGGAGCTGTTTTTT
d_gene: .; v_gene: TRBV6-1; abundance: few; j_gene: TRBJ1-4; CDR3aa: CASSDRRASANEKLFF; CDR3nt: TGTGCCAGCAGTGACAGGCGAGCTTCGGCTAATGAAAAACTGTTTTTT
d_gene: TRBD2; v_gene: TRBV5-6; abundance: .; j_gene: TRBJ2-3; CDR3aa: CASSSAWGGPSTDTQYF; CDR3nt: TGTGCCAGCAGCAGCGCCTGGGGGGGACCTAGCACAGATACGCAGTATTTT
d_gene: TRBD2; v_gene: TRBV7-2; abundance: .; j_gene: TRBJ2-7; CDR3aa: CASSLGSLAGAVLVEQYF; CDR3nt: TGTGCCAGCAGCTTAGGGTCCCTAGCGGGAGCCGTTCTTGTCGAGCAGTACTTC
d_gene: .; v_gene: TRBV19; abundance: .; j_gene: TRBJ1-2; CDR3aa: CATREALNYGYTF; CDR3nt: TGTGCCACCCGGGAAGCGCTAAACTATGGCTACACCTTC
d_gene: TRBD1; v_gene: TRBV27; abundance: once; j_gene: TRBJ1-2; CDR3aa: CASSIAGQGTFGYTF; CDR3nt: TGTGCCAGCAGTATCGCGGGACAGGGGACGTTCGGCTACACCTTC
d_gene: TRBD2; v_gene: TRBV30; abundance: .; j_gene: TRBJ2-7; CDR3aa: CAWDETRTSGAAYEQYF; CDR3nt: TGTGCCTGGGACGAGACCAGAACTAGCGGGGCCGCCTACGAGCAGTACTTC
d_gene: .; v_gene: TRBV6-1; abundance: .; j_gene: TRBJ2-1; CDR3aa: CASRGVSFYNEQFF; CDR3nt: TGTGCCAGCAGAGGGGTCTCGTTCTACAATGAGCAGTTCTTC
d_gene: .; v_gene: TRBV19; abundance: .; j_gene: TRBJ1-4; CDR3aa: CASSIWETGSNEKLFF; CDR3nt: TGTGCCAGTAGTATATGGGAGACGGGATCTAATGAAAAACTGTTTTTT
d_gene: TRBD2; v_gene: TRBV29-1; abundance: .; j_gene: TRBJ2-5; CDR3aa: CSADPGLAGGIGETQYF; CDR3nt: TGCAGCGCCGATCCGGGACTAGCGGGGGGTATAGGAGAGACCCAGTACTTC
d_gene: TRBD2; v_gene: TRBV18; abundance: .; j_gene: TRBJ2-5; CDR3aa: CASSPPDPRTSGSQETQYF; CDR3nt: TGTGCCAGCTCACCACCGGACCCCAGGACTAGCGGGAGCCAAGAGACCCAGTACTTC
d_gene: .; v_gene: TRBV4-1; abundance: .; j_gene: TRBJ1-5; CDR3aa: CASSQELGQSLAQHF; CDR3nt: TGCGCCAGCAGCCAAGAACTAGGCCAGTCCCTGGCCCAGCATTTT
d_gene: .; v_gene: TRBV9; abundance: .; j_gene: TRBJ1-3; CDR3aa: CASSVNPGSSGNTIYF; CDR3nt: TGTGCCAGCAGCGTAAATCCAGGCTCCTCTGGAAACACCATATATTTT
d_gene: .; v_gene: TRBV9; abundance: once; j_gene: TRBJ1-1; CDR3aa: CASSVGFGGGAREAFF; CDR3nt: TGTGCCAGCAGCGTAGGTTTCGGGGGTGGAGCTCGCGAAGCTTTCTTT
d_gene: .; v_gene: TRBV7-3; abundance: .; j_gene: TRBJ2-5; CDR3aa: CASSQTGPGETQYF; CDR3nt: TGTGCCAGCAGCCAAACAGGGCCGGGGGAGACCCAGTACTTC
d_gene: TRBD2; v_gene: TRBV4-1; abundance: .; j_gene: TRBJ2-3; CDR3aa: CASSLLAGGNTDTQYF; CDR3nt: TGCGCCAGCAGCCTTCTAGCGGGGGGCAACACAGATACGCAGTATTTT
d_gene: TRBD1; v_gene: TRBV30; abundance: .; j_gene: TRBJ1-4; CDR3aa: CAWSPRQGLATNEKLFF; CDR3nt: TGTGCCTGGAGTCCTCGACAGGGACTTGCAACTAATGAAAAACTGTTTTTT
d_gene: .; v_gene: TRBV11-3; abundance: .; j_gene: TRBJ2-7; CDR3aa: CASSLGPGSYEQYF; CDR3nt: TGTGCCAGCAGCTTAGGGCCAGGGTCCTACGAGCAGTACTTC
d_gene: .; v_gene: TRBV6-5; abundance: .; j_gene: TRBJ1-5; CDR3aa: CASRGGFLEPQHF; CDR3nt: TGTGCCAGCAGGGGGGGGTTCCTGGAGCCCCAGCATTTT
d_gene: .; v_gene: TRBV28; abundance: .; j_gene: TRBJ1-1; CDR3aa: CASSSVGTSGRNTEAFF; CDR3nt: TGTGCCAGCAGTTCCGTAGGGACATCCGGAAGGAACACTGAAGCTTTCTTT
d_gene: .; v_gene: TRBV19; abundance: .; j_gene: TRBJ1-1; CDR3aa: CASKGDGQYTEAFF; CDR3nt: TGTGCCAGTAAGGGGGACGGACAGTACACTGAAGCTTTCTTT
d_gene: .; v_gene: TRBV5-1; abundance: .; j_gene: TRBJ1-6; CDR3aa: CASSLGAEDSPLHF; CDR3nt: TGCGCCAGCAGCTTGGGGGCAGAAGATTCACCCCTCCACTTT
d_gene: .; v_gene: TRBV6-1; abundance: .; j_gene: TRBJ1-2; CDR3aa: CASSETVNYGYTF; CDR3nt: TGTGCCAGCAGTGAGACAGTTAACTATGGCTACACCTTC
d_gene: TRBD1; v_gene: TRBV10-1; abundance: .; j_gene: TRBJ1-1; CDR3aa: CASSQGEGAEAFF; CDR3nt: TGCGCCAGCTCACAGGGGGAAGGGGCTGAAGCTTTCTTT
d_gene: TRBD2; v_gene: TRBV19; abundance: .; j_gene: TRBJ2-2; CDR3aa: CASSNRDYDTGELFF; CDR3nt: TGTGCCAGTAGTAACCGGGACTATGACACCGGGGAGCTGTTTTTT
d_gene: .; v_gene: TRBV4-2; abundance: .; j_gene: TRBJ2-3; CDR3aa: CASSQEIAGQKGTTDTQYF; CDR3nt: TGTGCCAGCAGCCAAGAAATTGCGGGTCAAAAGGGAACCACAGATACGCAGTATTTT
d_gene: TRBD1; v_gene: TRBV7-9; abundance: .; j_gene: TRBJ1-1; CDR3aa: CASRGQGMNTEAFF; CDR3nt: TGTGCCAGCAGGGGACAGGGGATGAACACTGAAGCTTTCTTT
d_gene: .; v_gene: TRBV4-2; abundance: .; j_gene: TRBJ1-4; CDR3aa: CASSHKSGGDNEKLFF; CDR3nt: TGTGCCAGCAGCCACAAGAGTGGAGGGGACAATGAAAAACTGTTTTTT
d_gene: TRBD1; v_gene: TRBV7-9; abundance: .; j_gene: TRBJ1-2; CDR3aa: CASRHEGARGYGYTF; CDR3nt: TGTGCCAGCAGACACGAGGGGGCGCGGGGCTATGGCTACACCTTC
d_gene: .; v_gene: TRBV2; abundance: .; j_gene: TRBJ2-1; CDR3aa: CASSQGGGFNEQFF; CDR3nt: TGTGCCAGCAGTCAAGGGGGGGGTTTCAATGAGCAGTTCTTC
d_gene: TRBD2; v_gene: TRBV28; abundance: .; j_gene: TRBJ2-7; CDR3aa: CASSLRLAGVYGQYF; CDR3nt: TGTGCCAGCAGTCTGCGACTAGCGGGAGTCTATGGGCAGTACTTC
d_gene: .; v_gene: TRBV9; abundance: .; j_gene: TRBJ1-5; CDR3aa: CASSPGGLEPQHF; CDR3nt: TGTGCCAGCAGCCCCGGGGGGCTTGAGCCCCAGCATTTT
d_gene: .; v_gene: TRBV7-9; abundance: .; j_gene: TRBJ2-7; CDR3aa: CASSSHRGGLNEQYF; CDR3nt: TGTGCCAGCAGCTCTCACAGGGGAGGACTGAACGAGCAGTACTTC
d_gene: .; v_gene: TRBV28; abundance: .; j_gene: TRBJ1-2; CDR3aa: CASSLTENSFYGYTF; CDR3nt: TGTGCCAGCAGTCTCACAGAAAACTCCTTCTATGGCTACACCTTC
d_gene: .; v_gene: TRBV16; abundance: .; j_gene: TRBJ1-3; CDR3aa: CASSPLNPGTGNTIYF; CDR3nt: TGTGCCAGCAGCCCCCTCAACCCAGGGACTGGAAACACCATATATTTT
d_gene: .; v_gene: TRBV10-3; abundance: .; j_gene: TRBJ2-1; CDR3aa: CAISESTTSDYNEQFF; CDR3nt: TGTGCCATCAGTGAGTCGACTACATCGGACTACAATGAGCAGTTCTTC
d_gene: .; v_gene: TRBV11-2; abundance: .; j_gene: TRBJ2-1; CDR3aa: CASSLVMGPGSYNEQFF; CDR3nt: TGTGCCAGCAGCTTAGTTATGGGCCCGGGGTCCTACAATGAGCAGTTCTTC
d_gene: .; v_gene: TRBV6-1; abundance: .; j_gene: TRBJ1-2; CDR3aa: CASSLRTENGYTF; CDR3nt: TGTGCCAGCAGTCTCCGGACTGAAAATGGCTACACCTTC
d_gene: .; v_gene: TRBV19; abundance: .; j_gene: TRBJ2-6; CDR3aa: CASSPMRLGANVLTF; CDR3nt: TGTGCCAGTTCCCCCATGAGGCTTGGGGCCAACGTCCTGACTTTC
d_gene: .; v_gene: TRBV11-2; abundance: .; j_gene: TRBJ2-7; CDR3aa: CASSLTALRGSYEQYF; CDR3nt: TGTGCCAGCAGCTTAACGGCCCTTCGGGGATCCTACGAGCAGTACTTC
d_gene: .; v_gene: TRBV5-4; abundance: .; j_gene: TRBJ1-1; CDR3aa: CASSLVGRLSTEAFF; CDR3nt: TGTGCCAGCAGCTTGGTTGGGAGGTTGAGTACTGAAGCTTTCTTT
d_gene: .; v_gene: TRBV25-1; abundance: .; j_gene: TRBJ2-5; CDR3aa: CASSFVRGETQYF; CDR3nt: TGTGCCAGCAGTTTCGTTAGGGGGGAGACCCAGTACTTC
d_gene: TRBD1; v_gene: TRBV5-1; abundance: .; j_gene: TRBJ1-2; CDR3aa: CASSLNRGNGGYTF; CDR3nt: TGCGCCAGCAGCTTGAACAGGGGAAATGGTGGCTACACCTTC
d_gene: TRBD1; v_gene: TRBV6-1; abundance: .; j_gene: TRBJ1-5; CDR3aa: CASWDRAHPSQPQHF; CDR3nt: TGTGCCAGCTGGGACAGGGCGCACCCCAGTCAGCCCCAGCATTTT
d_gene: .; v_gene: TRBV4-1; abundance: .; j_gene: TRBJ1-1; CDR3aa: CASSQEGGGNTEAFF; CDR3nt: TGCGCCAGCAGCCAAGAAGGTGGAGGGAACACTGAAGCTTTCTTT
d_gene: .; v_gene: TRBV21-1; abundance: .; j_gene: TRBJ2-7; CDR3aa: CASSPPRTGGTYEQYF; CDR3nt: TGTGCCAGCAGCCCACCGAGGACAGGGGGTACCTACGAGCAGTACTTC
d_gene: .; v_gene: TRBV19; abundance: .; j_gene: TRBJ1-5; CDR3aa: CASSIFQSSNQPQHF; CDR3nt: TGTGCCAGTAGTATCTTTCAGTCTAGCAATCAGCCCCAGCATTTT
d_gene: .; v_gene: TRBV5-4; abundance: .; j_gene: TRBJ1-2; CDR3aa: CASSSSSGNYGYTF; CDR3nt: TGTGCCAGCAGTTCCTCTTCCGGGAACTATGGCTACACCTTC
d_gene: TRBD1; v_gene: TRBV9; abundance: .; j_gene: TRBJ1-1; CDR3aa: CASSTWTGGYTEAFF; CDR3nt: TGTGCCAGCAGCACATGGACAGGGGGCTACACTGAAGCTTTCTTT
d_gene: .; v_gene: TRBV4-2; abundance: .; j_gene: TRBJ1-1; CDR3aa: CASSQPYGLLGTEAFF; CDR3nt: TGTGCCAGCAGCCAACCATACGGGTTATTGGGCACTGAAGCTTTCTTT
d_gene: TRBD1; v_gene: TRBV7-2; abundance: .; j_gene: TRBJ1-6; CDR3aa: CASSPGTGVNSPLHF; CDR3nt: TGTGCCAGCAGCCCTGGGACAGGGGTTAATTCACCCCTCCACTTT
d_gene: .; v_gene: TRBV27; abundance: .; j_gene: TRBJ1-2; CDR3aa: CASRYNGGSGYGYTF; CDR3nt: TGTGCCAGCAGATATAATGGGGGCTCGGGCTATGGCTACACCTTC
d_gene: TRBD1; v_gene: TRBV19; abundance: .; j_gene: TRBJ2-5; CDR3aa: CASSRRGETQYF; CDR3nt: TGTGCCAGTAGCCGCAGGGGGGAGACCCAGTACTTC
d_gene: TRBD1; v_gene: TRBV7-7; abundance: .; j_gene: TRBJ2-1; CDR3aa: CASSIDRADEQFF; CDR3nt: TGTGCTAGCAGCATTGACAGGGCGGATGAGCAGTTCTTC
d_gene: TRBD1; v_gene: TRBV29-1; abundance: .; j_gene: TRBJ1-2; CDR3aa: CSVHGQGHYGYTF; CDR3nt: TGCAGCGTCCACGGACAGGGACACTATGGCTACACCTTC
d_gene: .; v_gene: TRBV14; abundance: .; j_gene: TRBJ1-1; CDR3aa: CASSQVGGQSVHEAFF; CDR3nt: TGTGCCAGCAGCCAAGTAGGGGGACAATCTGTCCATGAAGCTTTCTTT